This T cell receptor (beta chain) was recovered during a study of CDR3 diversity in severe acne. Trimming removed 3 bases at V and 6 bases at J, with 15 bases between. This CDR3 region has 14 residues. CDR1 and CDR2 (germline): SEHNR, FQNEAQ (reference sequence). TCRdb re-analysed the PCR reads in MiXCR, keeping a single row per CDR3 protein. The sample has about 93,000 distinct CDR3 sequences; roughly 52% are singletons. This receptor was obtained from a male donor in good health, serving as a control. Sequenced sample: blood. The V call is TRBV7-9, the J call TRBJ2-7, with TRBD2 as a possible D gene (7 bases). CDR3 DNA sequence: TGTGCCAGCAGCTTTCCGGCGGGGGCTGGCGAGCAGTACTTC. It yields the protein CASSFPAGAGEQYF.